The clone carrying this TCR beta chain was found many times. The antigen is not known. These data originate in a study of regulatory T cells in long-lasting Graves disease. Findings and limits, study-wide: The persistent group shared 2,700 or so public clonotypes, more than the approximately 1,000 shared by new patients.

Researchers made TCR beta libraries by using iRepertoire HTBI primers and running Arm-PCR on CDR3 regions. TCRdb analysed the multiplex PCR reads with MiXCR anew, one entry per CDR3 protein. In the table there are about 470,000 distinct CDR3 sequences, about 22% of which are singletons. V was clipped by 5 bases and J by 4 bases, with 8 bases between them. Germline V lookup: CDR1 MDHEN, CDR2 SYDVKM. The CDR3 runs to 12 residues. Indicated time point: persistent/refractory GD, antithyroid drugs over 5 years with positive TRAb. RNA extracted from PBMCs served as the sequencing template. Graves' disease diagnoses followed American Thyroid Association guidelines.

The sample consisted of peripheral blood mononuclear cells (PBMCs), taken when the disease was refractory, from a patient treated with antithyroid drugs. V and J are TRBV28 and TRBJ1-1; the D is unclear. The clonotype comes from a female donor with Graves disease. The CDR3 sequence: CASSAQSTEAFF. The CDR3 coding sequence is TGTGCCAGCAGTGCTCAGTCCACTGAAGCTTTCTTT.